This TCR beta chain is drawn from a study of Graves' ophthalmopathy and Graves' hyperthyroidism. At the level of the study: Upon initial diagnosis and before any treatment, peripheral blood was collected. Study results and limitations: Ophthalmopathy and stable hyperthyroidism were discriminated by a 13-signature model, with roughly 90% sensitivity and around 77% specificity. Most expanded clonotypes from thyroid (those above 0.001 frequency) were also found in blood.

The study amplified TCR beta CDR3 regions using RNA transcripts. First-round RT-PCR with HTBI primers preceded a second-round multiplex PCR. TCRdb reprocessed the multiplex PCR reads with MiXCR, giving one entry per CDR3 protein. The table includes roughly 170,000 distinct CDR3 sequences, 39% detected once. For donors with ophthalmopathy, the disease showed moderate-to-severe activity, reached CAS ≥3 and NOSPECS ≥4, and had lasted under 3 months. V gave up 5 bases and J gave up 3 bases, with 16 bases separating them. The CDR3 extends over 14 amino acids. Per germline, CDR1 DFQATT and CDR2 SNEGSKA (reference sequence). On this clonotype: The antigen remains undetermined.

V usage is TRBV20-1 and J usage is TRBJ1-2; the D gene is possibly TRBD1 (6 bases). This TCR derives from a man aged 30 to 45 with Graves' ophthalmopathy. Sequencing was performed on peripheral blood. CDR3 DNA: TGCAGTGCTCCTACGCCGGACAGCGACTATGGCTACACCTTC. As protein: CSAPTPDSDYGYTF.